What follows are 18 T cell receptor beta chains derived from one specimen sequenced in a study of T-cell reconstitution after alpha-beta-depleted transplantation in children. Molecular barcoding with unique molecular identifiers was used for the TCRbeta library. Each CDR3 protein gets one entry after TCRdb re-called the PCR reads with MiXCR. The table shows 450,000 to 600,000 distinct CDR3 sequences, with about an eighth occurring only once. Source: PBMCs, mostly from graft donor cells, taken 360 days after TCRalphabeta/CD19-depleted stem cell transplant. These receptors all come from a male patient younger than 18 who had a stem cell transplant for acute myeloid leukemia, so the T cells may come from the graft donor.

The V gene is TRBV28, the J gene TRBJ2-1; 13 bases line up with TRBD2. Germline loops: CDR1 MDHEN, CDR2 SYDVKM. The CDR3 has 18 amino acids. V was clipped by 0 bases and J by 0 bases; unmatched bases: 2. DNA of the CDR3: TGTGCCAGCAGTTTATGGAGGACTAGCGGGAGCTCCTACAATGAGCAGTTCTTC. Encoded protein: CASSLWRTSGSSYNEQFF.

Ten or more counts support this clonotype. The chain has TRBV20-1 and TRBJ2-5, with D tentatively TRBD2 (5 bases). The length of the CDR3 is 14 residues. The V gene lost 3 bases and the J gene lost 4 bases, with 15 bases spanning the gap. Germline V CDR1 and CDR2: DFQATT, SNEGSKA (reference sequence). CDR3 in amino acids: CSASGIHWRETQYF. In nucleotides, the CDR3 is TGCAGTGCTAGCGGGATTCACTGGCGAGAGACCCAGTACTTC.

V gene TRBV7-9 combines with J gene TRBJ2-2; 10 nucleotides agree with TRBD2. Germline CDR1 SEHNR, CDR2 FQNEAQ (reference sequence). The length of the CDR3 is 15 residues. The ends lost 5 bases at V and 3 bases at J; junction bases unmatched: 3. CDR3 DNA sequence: TGTGCCAGCAGCCGTAGCGGGAGGCACACCGGGGAGCTGTTTTTT. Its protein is CASSRSGRHTGELFF.

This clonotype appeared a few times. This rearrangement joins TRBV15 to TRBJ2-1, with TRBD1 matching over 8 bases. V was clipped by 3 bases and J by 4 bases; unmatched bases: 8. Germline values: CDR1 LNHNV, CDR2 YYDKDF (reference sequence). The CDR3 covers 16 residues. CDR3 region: CATSRHGQGPYNEQFF. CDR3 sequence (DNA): TGTGCCACCAGCAGGCACGGACAGGGTCCTTACAATGAGCAGTTCTTC.

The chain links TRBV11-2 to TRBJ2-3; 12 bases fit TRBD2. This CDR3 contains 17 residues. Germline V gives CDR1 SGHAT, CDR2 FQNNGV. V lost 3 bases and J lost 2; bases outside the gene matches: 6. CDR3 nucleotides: TGTGCCAGCAGCTTTGGGTGGACTAGCGGGATCACAGATACGCAGTATTTT. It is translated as CASSFGWTSGITDTQYF. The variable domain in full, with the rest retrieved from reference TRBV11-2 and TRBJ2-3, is EAGVAQSPRYKIIEKRQSVAFWCNPISGHATLYWYQQILGQGPKLLIQFQNNGVVDDSQLPKDRFSAERLKGVDSTLKIQPAKLEDSAVYLCASSFGWTSGITDTQYFGPGTRLTVL.

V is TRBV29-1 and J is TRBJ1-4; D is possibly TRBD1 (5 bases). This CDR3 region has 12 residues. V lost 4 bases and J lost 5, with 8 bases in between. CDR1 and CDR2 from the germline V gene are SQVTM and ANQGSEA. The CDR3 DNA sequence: TGCAGCGTTGTGACAGTCAATGAAAAACTGTTTTTT. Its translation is CSVVTVNEKLFF.

CDR3 DNA sequence: TGCGCCAGCAGCTCTAGCGGGGGCTCCTACGAGCAGTACTTC. It encodes CASSSSGGSYEQYF. The chain is built from TRBV5-1 and TRBJ2-7, with 10 bases fitting TRBD2. The CDR3 runs to 14 residues. Germline lookup yields CDR1 SGHRS and CDR2 YFSETQ. Germline trimming cut 3 bases from V and 0 bases from J; bases unmatched to any gene: 0.

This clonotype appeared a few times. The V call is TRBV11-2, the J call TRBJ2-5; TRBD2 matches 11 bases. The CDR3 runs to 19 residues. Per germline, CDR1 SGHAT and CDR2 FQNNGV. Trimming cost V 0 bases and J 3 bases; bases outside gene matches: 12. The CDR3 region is CASSLEFVAGGPFEETQYF. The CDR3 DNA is TGTGCCAGCAGCTTAGAGTTCGTAGCGGGAGGGCCATTTGAAGAGACCCAGTACTTC. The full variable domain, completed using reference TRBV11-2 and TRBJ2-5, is EAGVAQSPRYKIIEKRQSVAFWCNPISGHATLYWYQQILGQGPKLLIQFQNNGVVDDSQLPKDRFSAERLKGVDSTLKIQPAKLEDSAVYLCASSLEFVAGGPFEETQYFGPGTRLLVL.

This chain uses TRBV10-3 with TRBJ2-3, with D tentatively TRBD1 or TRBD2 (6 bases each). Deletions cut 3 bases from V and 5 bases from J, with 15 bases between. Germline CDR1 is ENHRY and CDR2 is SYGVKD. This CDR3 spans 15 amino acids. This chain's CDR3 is CAISEENGGGDTQYF. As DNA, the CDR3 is TGTGCCATCAGTGAAGAGAACGGAGGGGGAGATACGCAGTATTTT.

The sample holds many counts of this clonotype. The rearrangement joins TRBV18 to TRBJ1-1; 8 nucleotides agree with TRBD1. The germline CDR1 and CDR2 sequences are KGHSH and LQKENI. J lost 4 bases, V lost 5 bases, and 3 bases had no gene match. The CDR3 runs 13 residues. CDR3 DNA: TGTGCCAGCTCATCCGACAGGGGCACTGAAGCTTTCTTT. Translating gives CASSSDRGTEAFF.

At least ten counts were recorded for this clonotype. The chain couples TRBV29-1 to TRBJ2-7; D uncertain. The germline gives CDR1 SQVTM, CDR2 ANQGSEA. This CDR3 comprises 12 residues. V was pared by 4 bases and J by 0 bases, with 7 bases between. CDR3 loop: CSVAATSYEQYF. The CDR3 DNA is TGCAGCGTTGCAGCGACCTCCTACGAGCAGTACTTC.

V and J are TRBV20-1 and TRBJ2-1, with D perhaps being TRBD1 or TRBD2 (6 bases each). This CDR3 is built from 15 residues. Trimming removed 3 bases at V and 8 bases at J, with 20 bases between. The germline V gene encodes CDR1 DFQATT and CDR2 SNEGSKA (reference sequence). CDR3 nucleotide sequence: TGCAGTGCTAGCCACCGGGGGCTAGAGATCGATGAGCAGTTCTTC. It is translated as CSASHRGLEIDEQFF.

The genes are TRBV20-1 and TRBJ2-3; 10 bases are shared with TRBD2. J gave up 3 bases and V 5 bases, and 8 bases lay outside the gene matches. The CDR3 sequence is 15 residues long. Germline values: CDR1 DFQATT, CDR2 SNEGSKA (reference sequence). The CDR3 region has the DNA TGCAGTGCTGCCGTTGGTAGCGGGAGGACAGATACGCAGTATTTT. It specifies CSAAVGSGRTDTQYF.

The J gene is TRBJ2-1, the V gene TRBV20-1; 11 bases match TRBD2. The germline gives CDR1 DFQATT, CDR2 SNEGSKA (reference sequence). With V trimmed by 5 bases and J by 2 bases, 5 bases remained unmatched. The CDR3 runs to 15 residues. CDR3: CSALGTSGTYNEQFF. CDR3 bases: TGCAGTGCTCTAGGGACTAGCGGAACCTACAATGAGCAGTTCTTC.

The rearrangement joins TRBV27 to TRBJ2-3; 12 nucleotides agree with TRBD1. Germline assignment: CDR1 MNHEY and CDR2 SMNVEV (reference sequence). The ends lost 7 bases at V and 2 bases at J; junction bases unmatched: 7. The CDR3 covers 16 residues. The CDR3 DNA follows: TGTGCCAGCACTAAGCCGGGACAGGGGGCCACAGATACGCAGTATTTT. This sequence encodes CASTKPGQGATDTQYF.

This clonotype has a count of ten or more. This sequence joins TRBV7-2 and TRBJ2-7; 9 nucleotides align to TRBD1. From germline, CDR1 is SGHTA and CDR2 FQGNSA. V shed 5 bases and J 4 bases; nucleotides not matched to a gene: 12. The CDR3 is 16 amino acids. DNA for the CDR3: TGTGCCAGCAGCCCCATATGGGGACAGGGAGTTTACGAGCAGTACTTC. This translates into CASSPIWGQGVYEQYF.

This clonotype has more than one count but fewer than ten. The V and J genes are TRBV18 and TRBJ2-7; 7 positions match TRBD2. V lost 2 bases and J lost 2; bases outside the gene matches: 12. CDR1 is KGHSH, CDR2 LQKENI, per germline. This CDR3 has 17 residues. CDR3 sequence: CASSPGLSGLLTYEQYF. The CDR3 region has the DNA TGTGCCAGCTCACCAGGACTTAGCGGGCTATTAACCTACGAGCAGTACTTC.

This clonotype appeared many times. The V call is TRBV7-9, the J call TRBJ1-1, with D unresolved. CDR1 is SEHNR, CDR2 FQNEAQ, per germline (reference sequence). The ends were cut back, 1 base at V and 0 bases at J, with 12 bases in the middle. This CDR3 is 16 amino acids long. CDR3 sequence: CASSLGGSGLNTEAFF. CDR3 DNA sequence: TGTGCCAGCAGCTTAGGGGGTTCGGGTCTGAACACTGAAGCTTTCTTT.